This T cell receptor beta chain was profiled in a study of T cell changes during pregnancy in multiple sclerosis. Germline V lookup: CDR1 SGDLS, CDR2 YYNGEE. CDR3 size: 15 residues. Germline trimming cut 0 bases from V and 3 bases from J; bases unmatched to any gene: 5. Produced via immunoSEQ multiplex PCR; TCRdb's table is partial and in-frame only. The table lists about 32,000 clones, about nine tenths of them singletons. Notes on this clone: At the DNA level, this CDR3 is encoded by other sequences in the same sample as well.

The gene calls are TRBV9 and TRBJ2-7, with 8 bases identical to TRBD2. Source: CD8+ T cells from peripheral blood mononuclear cells, taken in the third trimester of pregnancy. This clonotype was sampled from a female donor with multiple sclerosis, enrolled in a pregnancy study. The DNA of the CDR3 is TGTGCCAGCAGCGTAGGTTCCAGCGGGGGCTACGAGCAGTACTTC. Translation gives CASSVGSSGGYEQYF. Based on the CDR3 plus reference TRBV9 and TRBJ2-7, the full variable domain is DSGVTQTPKHLITATGQRVTLRCSPRSGDLSVYWYQQSLDQGLQFLIQYYNGEERAKGNILERFSAQQFPDLHSELNLSSLELGDSALYFCASSVGSSGGYEQYFGPGTRLTVT.